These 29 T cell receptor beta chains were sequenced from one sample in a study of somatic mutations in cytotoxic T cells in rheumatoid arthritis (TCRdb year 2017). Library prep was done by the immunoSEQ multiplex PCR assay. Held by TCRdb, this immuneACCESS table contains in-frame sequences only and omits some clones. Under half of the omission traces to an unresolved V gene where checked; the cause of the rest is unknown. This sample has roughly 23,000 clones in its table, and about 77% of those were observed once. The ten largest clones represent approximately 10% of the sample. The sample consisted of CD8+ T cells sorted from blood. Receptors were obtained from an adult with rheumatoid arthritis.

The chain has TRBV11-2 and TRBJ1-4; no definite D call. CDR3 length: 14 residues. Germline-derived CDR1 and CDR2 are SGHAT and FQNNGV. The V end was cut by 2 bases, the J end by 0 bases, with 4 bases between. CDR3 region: CASSLFATNEKLFF. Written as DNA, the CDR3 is TGTGCCAGCAGCTTATTTGCAACTAATGAAAAACTGTTTTTT.

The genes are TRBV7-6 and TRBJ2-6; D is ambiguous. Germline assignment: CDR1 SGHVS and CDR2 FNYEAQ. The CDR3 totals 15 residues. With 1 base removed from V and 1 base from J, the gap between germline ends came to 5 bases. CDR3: CASSLVASGANVLTF. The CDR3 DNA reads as TGTGCCAGCAGCTTAGTGGCTTCTGGGGCCAACGTCCTGACTTTC.

CDR3 coding DNA: TGTGCCAGCAGTGTACAGTGGCGGGAGGGGGACGAGCAGTACTTC. It translates to CASSVQWREGDEQYF. The chain has TRBV27 and TRBJ2-7, with TRBD2 matching 9 bases. Trimming cost V 5 bases and J 5 bases; bases outside gene matches: 10. Germline CDR1 is MNHEY and CDR2 is SMNVEV (reference sequence). This CDR3 has 15 residues.

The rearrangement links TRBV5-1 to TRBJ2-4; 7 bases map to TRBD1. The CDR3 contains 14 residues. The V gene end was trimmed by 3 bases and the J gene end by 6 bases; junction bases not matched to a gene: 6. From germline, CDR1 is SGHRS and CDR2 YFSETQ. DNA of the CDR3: TGCGCCAGCAGCTGGGGGACAGCGACAAACATTCAGTACTTC. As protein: CASSWGTATNIQYF.

In nucleotides, the CDR3 is TGTGCCAGCAGTTTCAAGATTAACACTGAAGCTTTCTTT. Translation gives CASSFKINTEAFF. J is TRBJ1-1 and V is TRBV27; D is uncertain. V was trimmed by 3 bases and J by 2 bases, leaving 7 bases between them. The CDR3 consists of 13 residues. The V gene's germline CDR1 is MNHEY and CDR2 SMNVEV (reference sequence).

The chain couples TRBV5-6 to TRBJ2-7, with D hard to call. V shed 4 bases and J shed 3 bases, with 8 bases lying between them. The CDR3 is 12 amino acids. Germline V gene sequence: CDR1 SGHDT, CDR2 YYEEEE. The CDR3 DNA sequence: TGTGCCAGCAGCCAACAGATCTACGAGCAGTACTTC. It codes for CASSQQIYEQYF.

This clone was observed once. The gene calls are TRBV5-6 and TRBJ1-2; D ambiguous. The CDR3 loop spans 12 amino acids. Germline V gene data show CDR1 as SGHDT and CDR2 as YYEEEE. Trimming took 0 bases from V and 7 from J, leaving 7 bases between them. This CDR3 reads CASSLGVAGYTF. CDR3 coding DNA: TGTGCCAGCAGCTTGGGGGTAGCTGGCTACACCTTC.

Written as DNA, the CDR3 is TGTGCCAGCAGCCCTCCTTGGGGGAGCTATGGCTACACCTTC. It is translated as CASSPPWGSYGYTF. The V and J genes are TRBV7-9 and TRBJ1-2; TRBD1 is a possible D gene (5 bases). V was trimmed by 5 bases and J by 4 bases, leaving 14 bases between them. The CDR3 totals 14 residues. Germline V lookup: CDR1 SEHNR, CDR2 FQNEAQ (reference sequence).

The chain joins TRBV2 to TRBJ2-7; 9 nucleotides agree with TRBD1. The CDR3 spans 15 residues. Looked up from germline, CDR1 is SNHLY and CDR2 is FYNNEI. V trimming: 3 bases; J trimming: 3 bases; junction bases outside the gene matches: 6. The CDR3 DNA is TGTGCCAGCAGTGAGTCTTCGGACAGGGGCTACGAGCAGTACTTC. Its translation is CASSESSDRGYEQYF. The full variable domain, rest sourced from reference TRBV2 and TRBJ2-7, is EPEVTQTPSHQVTQMGQEVILRCVPISNHLYFYWYRQILGQKVEFLVSFYNNEISEKSEIFDDQFSVERPDGSNFTLKIRSTKLEDSAMYFCASSESSDRGYEQYFGPGTRLTVT.

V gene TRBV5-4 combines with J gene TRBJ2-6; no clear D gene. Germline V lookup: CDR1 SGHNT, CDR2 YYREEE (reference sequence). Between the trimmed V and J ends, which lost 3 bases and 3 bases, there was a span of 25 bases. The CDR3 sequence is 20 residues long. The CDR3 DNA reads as TGTGCCAGCAGCTCGCCGCCTAGGGCAGGCGATTGGGATGGGGCCAACGTCCTGACTTTC. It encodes CASSSPPRAGDWDGANVLTF.

This CDR3 reads CASSRSFRGPNTEAFF. The CDR3, as DNA: TGTGCCAGCAGCCGGAGTTTCCGGGGGCCGAACACTGAAGCTTTCTTT. The chain is built from TRBV14 and TRBJ1-1; TRBD1 might be the D (6 bases). Germline assignment: CDR1 SGHDN and CDR2 FVKESK. Trimming removed 4 bases from V and 1 base from J, with 16 bases in between. This CDR3 is built from 16 residues.

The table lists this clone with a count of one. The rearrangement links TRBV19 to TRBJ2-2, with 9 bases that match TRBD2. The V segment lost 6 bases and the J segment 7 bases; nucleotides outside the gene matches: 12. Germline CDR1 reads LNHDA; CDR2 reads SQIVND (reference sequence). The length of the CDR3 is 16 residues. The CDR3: CASRGGVAGVDGELFF. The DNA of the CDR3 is TGTGCCAGTAGAGGAGGGGTAGCGGGAGTAGACGGGGAGCTGTTTTTT.

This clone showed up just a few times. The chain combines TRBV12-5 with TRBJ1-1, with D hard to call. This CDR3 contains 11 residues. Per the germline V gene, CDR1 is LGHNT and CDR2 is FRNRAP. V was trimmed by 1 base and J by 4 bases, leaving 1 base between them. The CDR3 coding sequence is TGTGCTAGTGGTTTGGGCACTGAAGCTTTCTTT. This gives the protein CASGLGTEAFF.

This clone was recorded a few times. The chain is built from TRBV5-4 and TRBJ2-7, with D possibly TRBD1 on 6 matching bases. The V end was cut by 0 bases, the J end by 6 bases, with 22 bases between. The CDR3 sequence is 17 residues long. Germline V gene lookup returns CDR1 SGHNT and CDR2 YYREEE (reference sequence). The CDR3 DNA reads TGTGCCAGCAGCTTGGCCAGGGGTGACGGTCCTGGGTCCGAGCAGTACTTC. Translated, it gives CASSLARGDGPGSEQYF. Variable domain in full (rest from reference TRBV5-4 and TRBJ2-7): ETGVTQSPTHLIKTRGQQVTLRCSSQSGHNTVSWYQQALGQGPQFIFQYYREEENGRGNFPPRFSGLQFPNYSSELNVNALELDDSALYLCASSLARGDGPGSEQYFGPGTRLTVT.

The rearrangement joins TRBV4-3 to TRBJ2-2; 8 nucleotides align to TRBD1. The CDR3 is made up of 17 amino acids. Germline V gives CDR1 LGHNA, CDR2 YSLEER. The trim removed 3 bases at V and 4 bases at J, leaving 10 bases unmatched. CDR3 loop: CASSHLQGAKITGELFF. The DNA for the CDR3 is TGCGCCAGCAGCCACCTCCAGGGGGCTAAGATCACCGGGGAGCTGTTTTTT.

The CDR3, as DNA: TGCAGCGTTGGTGTTACTGAAGCTTTCTTT. Protein sequence: CSVGVTEAFF. The chain uses TRBV29-1 and TRBJ1-1; D ambiguous. The CDR3 totals 10 residues. The V gene's germline CDR1 is SQVTM and CDR2 ANQGSEA. Between the trimmed V and J ends, which lost 4 bases and 5 bases, there was a span of 5 bases.

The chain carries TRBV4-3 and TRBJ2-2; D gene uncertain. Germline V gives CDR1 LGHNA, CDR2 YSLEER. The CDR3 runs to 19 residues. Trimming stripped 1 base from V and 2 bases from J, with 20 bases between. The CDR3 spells CASSQVPSRAPSNTGELFF. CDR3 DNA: TGCGCCAGCAGCCAAGTGCCATCCCGGGCCCCGTCCAACACCGGGGAGCTGTTTTTT.

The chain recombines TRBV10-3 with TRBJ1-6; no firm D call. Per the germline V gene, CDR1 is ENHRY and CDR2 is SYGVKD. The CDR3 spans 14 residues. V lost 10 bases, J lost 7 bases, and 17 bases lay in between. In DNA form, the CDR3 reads TGTGCCACCCCCCCCCTGAGGCTCAATTCACCCCTCCACTTT. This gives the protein CATPPLRLNSPLHF.

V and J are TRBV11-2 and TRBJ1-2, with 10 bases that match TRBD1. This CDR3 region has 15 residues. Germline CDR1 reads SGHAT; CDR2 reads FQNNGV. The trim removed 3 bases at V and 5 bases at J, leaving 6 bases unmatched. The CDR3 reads CASSFRQGAWYGYTF. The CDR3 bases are TGTGCCAGCAGCTTCCGACAGGGGGCATGGTATGGCTACACCTTC.

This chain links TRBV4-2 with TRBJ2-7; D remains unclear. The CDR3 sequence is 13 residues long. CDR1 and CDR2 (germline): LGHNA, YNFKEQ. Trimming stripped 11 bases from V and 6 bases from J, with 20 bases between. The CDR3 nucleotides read TGTGCCTCATCTCTAGACCGCATAACCGAGCAGTACTTC. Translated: CASSLDRITEQYF.

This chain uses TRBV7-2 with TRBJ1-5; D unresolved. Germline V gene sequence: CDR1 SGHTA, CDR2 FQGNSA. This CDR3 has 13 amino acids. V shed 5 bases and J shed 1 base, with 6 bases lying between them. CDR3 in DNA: TGTGCCAGCAGCAGAGAGAGCAATCAGCCCCAGCATTTT. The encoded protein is CASSRESNQPQHF.

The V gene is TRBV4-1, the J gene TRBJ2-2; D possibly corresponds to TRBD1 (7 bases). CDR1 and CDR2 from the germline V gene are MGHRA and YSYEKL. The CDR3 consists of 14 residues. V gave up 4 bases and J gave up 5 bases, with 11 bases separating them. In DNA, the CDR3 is TGCGCCAGCAGCCCGACAGGGAGGACCGGGGAGCTGTTTTTT. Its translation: CASSPTGRTGELFF.

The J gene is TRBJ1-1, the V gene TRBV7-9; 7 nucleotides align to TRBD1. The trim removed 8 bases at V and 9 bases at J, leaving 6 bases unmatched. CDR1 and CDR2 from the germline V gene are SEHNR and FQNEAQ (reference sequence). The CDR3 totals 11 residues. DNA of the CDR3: TGTGCCAGCCAGGGGGACACCCAAGCTTTCTTT. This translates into CASQGDTQAFF.

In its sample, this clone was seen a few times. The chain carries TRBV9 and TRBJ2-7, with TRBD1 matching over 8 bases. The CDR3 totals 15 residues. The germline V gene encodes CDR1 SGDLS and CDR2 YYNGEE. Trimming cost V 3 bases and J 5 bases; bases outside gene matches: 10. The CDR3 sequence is CASSEASDRENEQYF. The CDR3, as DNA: TGTGCCAGCAGCGAAGCCTCGGACAGGGAAAACGAGCAGTACTTC.

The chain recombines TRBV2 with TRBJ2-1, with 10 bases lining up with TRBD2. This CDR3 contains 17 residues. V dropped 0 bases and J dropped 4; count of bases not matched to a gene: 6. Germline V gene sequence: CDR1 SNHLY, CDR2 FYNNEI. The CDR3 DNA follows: TGTGCCAGCAGTGAAGCGAAGCGGGGGGGCTTTTACAATGAGCAGTTCTTC. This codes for CASSEAKRGGFYNEQFF.

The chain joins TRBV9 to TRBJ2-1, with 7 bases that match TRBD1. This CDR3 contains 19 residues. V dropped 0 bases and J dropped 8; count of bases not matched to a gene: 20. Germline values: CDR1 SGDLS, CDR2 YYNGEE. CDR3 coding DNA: TGTGCCAGCAGCGTAGTGGGTTGGGTTCAGGGGGTGGGGAATGATGAGCAGTTCTTC. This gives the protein CASSVVGWVQGVGNDEQFF.

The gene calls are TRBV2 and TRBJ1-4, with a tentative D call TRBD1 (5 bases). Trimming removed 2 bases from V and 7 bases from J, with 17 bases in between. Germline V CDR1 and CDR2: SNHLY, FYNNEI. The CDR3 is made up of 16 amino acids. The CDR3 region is CASSEWGPRGGEKLFF. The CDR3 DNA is TGTGCCAGCAGTGAATGGGGCCCACGCGGAGGTGAAAAACTGTTTTTT. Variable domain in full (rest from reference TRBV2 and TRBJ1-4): EPEVTQTPSHQVTQMGQEVILRCVPISNHLYFYWYRQILGQKVEFLVSFYNNEISEKSEIFDDQFSVERPDGSNFTLKIRSTKLEDSAMYFCASSEWGPRGGEKLFFGSGTQLSVL.

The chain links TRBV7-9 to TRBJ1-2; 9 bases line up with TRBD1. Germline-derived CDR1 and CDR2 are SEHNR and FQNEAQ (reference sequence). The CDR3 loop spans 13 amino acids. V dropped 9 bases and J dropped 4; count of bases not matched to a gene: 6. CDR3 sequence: CASGTGNIYGYTF. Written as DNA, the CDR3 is TGTGCCAGTGGGACAGGGAATATCTATGGCTACACCTTC.

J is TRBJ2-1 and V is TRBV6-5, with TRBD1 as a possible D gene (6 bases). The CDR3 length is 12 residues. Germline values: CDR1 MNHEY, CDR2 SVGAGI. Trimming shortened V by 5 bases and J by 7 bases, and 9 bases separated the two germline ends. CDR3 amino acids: CASSPQGNEQFF. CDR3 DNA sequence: TGTGCCAGCAGTCCCCAGGGGAATGAGCAGTTCTTC.